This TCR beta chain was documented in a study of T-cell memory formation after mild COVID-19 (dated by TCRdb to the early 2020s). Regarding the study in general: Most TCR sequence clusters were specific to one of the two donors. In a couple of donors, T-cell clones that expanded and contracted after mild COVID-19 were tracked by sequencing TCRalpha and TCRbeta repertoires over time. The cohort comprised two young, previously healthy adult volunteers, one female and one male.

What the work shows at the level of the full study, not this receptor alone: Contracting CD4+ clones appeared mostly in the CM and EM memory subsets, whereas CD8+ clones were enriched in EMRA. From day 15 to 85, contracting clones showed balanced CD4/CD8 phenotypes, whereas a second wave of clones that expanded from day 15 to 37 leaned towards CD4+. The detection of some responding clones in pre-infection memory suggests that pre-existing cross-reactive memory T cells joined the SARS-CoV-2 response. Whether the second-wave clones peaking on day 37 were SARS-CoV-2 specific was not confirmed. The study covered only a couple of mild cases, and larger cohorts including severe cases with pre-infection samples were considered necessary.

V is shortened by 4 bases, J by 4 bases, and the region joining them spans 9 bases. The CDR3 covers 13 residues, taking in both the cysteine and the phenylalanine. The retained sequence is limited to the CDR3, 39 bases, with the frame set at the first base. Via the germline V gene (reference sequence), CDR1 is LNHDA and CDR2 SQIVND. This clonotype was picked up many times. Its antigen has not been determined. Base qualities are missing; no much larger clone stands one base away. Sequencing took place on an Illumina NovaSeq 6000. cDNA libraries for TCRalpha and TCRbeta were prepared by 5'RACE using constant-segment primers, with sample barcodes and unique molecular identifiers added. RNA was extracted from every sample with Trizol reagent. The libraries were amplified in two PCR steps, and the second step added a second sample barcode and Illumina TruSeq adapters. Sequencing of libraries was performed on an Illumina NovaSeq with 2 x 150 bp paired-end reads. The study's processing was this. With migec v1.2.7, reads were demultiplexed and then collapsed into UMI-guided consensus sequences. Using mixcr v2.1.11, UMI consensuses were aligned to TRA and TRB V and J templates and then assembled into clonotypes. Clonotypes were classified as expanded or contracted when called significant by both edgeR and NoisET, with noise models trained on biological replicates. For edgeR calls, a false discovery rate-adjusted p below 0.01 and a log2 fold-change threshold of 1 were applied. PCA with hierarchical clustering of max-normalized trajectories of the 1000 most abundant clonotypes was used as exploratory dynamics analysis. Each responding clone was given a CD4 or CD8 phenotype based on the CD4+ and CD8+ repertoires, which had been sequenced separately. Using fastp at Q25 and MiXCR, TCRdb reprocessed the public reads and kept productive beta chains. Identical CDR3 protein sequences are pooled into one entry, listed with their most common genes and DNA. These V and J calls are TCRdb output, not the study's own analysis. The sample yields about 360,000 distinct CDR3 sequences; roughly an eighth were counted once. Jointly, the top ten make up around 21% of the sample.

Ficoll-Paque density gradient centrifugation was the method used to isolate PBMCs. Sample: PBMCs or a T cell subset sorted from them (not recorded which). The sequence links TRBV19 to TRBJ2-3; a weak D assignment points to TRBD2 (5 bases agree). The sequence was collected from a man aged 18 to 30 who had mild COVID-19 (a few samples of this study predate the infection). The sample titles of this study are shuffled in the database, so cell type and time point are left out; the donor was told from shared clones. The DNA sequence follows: TGTGCCAGTAGTAACCGGGAAGCAGATACGCAGTATTTT. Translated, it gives CASSNREADTQYF.